This T cell receptor beta chain appears in the sequencing data of a study of cytomegalovirus exposure and HLA in healthy donors. Study-level results: The authors listed roughly 150 TCR beta chains as cytomegalovirus-associated.

Libraries were prepared by immunoSEQ multiplex PCR; TCRdb keeps only in-frame clonotypes and omits some of them. This sample has about 160,000 clones, with about 96% found just once. CDR1 is SGHTA, CDR2 FQGNSA, per germline. After removal of 4 bases from V and 2 bases from J, the junction contained 6 bases not matched to a gene. The CDR3 sequence is 15 residues long. On this clone: Its antigen is unidentified.

This rearrangement joins TRBV7-2 to TRBJ2-7, with 9 bases lining up with TRBD1. This TCR was sampled from a woman younger than 30 in good health and CMV-seronegative. The material sequenced was PBMCs. The CDR3 here is CASSSTGGSTYEQYF. CDR3 sequence (DNA): TGTGCCAGCAGCTCGACAGGGGGTTCTACCTACGAGCAGTACTTC. The full variable domain, completed using reference TRBV7-2 and TRBJ2-7, is GAGVSQSPSNKVTEKGKDVELRCDPISGHTALYWYRQSLGQGLEFLIYFQGNSAPDKSGLPSDRFSAERTGGSVSTLTIQRTQQEDSAVYLCASSSTGGSTYEQYFGPGTRLTVT.